The following is a TCR beta chain sequence with its context. Antigen: not known. The protocol was immunoSEQ multiplex PCR, while the TCRdb copy is restricted to in-frame clones and leaves out a portion. The table records under 15,000 clones, approximately 88% of them present only once. This record belongs to a study of T cells in localized non-small cell lung cancer. Regarding the study as a whole: Sequencing covered just one tumor region, so heterogeneity cannot be ruled out.

This CDR3 region has 14 residues. Per the germline V gene, CDR1 is SGDLS and CDR2 is YYNGEE. Trimming shortened V by 4 bases and J by 3 bases, and 12 bases separated the two germline ends. The specimen comprised peripheral blood, sampled before any cancer treatment. This TCR was recovered from a male donor aged 60 or older with stage I squamous cell lung carcinoma. V gene TRBV9 combines with J gene TRBJ2-3, with D maybe TRBD2 (6 bases). Here the CDR3 DNA reads TGTGCCAGCAGCCCCCTTGGAGGGACAGATACGCAGTATTTT. This gives the protein CASSPLGGTDTQYF.